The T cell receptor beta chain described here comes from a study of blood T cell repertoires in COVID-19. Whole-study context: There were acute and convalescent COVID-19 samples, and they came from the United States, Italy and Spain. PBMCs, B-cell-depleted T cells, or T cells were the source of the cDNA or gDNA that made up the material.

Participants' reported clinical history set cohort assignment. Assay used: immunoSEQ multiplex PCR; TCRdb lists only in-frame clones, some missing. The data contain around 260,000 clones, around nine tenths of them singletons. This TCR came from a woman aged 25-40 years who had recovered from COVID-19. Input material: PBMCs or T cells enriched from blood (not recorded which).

CDR3 loop: CASSEGGSPTYNEQFF. The CDR3 DNA sequence: TGTGCCAGCAGCGAGGGCGGGAGCCCCACCTACAATGAGCAGTTCTTC. The rearrangement links TRBV9 to TRBJ2-1, with 7 bases matching TRBD2. The CDR3 extends over 16 amino acids. Germline assignment: CDR1 SGDLS and CDR2 YYNGEE. Trimming at V came to 3 bases and at J to 2 bases, leaving 8 bases not matched to a gene.